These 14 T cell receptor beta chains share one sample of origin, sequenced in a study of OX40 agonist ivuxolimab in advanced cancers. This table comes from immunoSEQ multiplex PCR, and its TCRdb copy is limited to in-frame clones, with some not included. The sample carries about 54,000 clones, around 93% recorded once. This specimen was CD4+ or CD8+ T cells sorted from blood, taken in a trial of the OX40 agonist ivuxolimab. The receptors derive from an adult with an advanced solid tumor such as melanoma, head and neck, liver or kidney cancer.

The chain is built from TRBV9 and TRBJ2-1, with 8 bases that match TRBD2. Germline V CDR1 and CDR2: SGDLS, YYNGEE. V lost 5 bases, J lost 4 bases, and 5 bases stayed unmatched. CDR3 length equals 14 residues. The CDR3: CASSREGLYNEQFF. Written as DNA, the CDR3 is TGTGCCAGCAGTCGGGAGGGCCTTTACAATGAGCAGTTCTTC.

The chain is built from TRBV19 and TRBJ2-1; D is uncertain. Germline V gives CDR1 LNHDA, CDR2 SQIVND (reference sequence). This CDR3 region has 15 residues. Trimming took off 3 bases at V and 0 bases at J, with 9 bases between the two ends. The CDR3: CASSMAGSSYNEQFF. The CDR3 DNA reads TGTGCCAGTAGTATGGCTGGTAGCTCCTACAATGAGCAGTTCTTC.

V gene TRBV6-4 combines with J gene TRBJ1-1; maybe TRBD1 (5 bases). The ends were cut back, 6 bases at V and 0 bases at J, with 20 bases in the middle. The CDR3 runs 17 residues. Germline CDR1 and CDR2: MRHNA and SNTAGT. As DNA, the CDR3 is TGTGCCAGCAGGTTAGACGGACAAAGATGCATGAACACTGAAGCTTTCTTT. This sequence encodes CASRLDGQRCMNTEAFF.

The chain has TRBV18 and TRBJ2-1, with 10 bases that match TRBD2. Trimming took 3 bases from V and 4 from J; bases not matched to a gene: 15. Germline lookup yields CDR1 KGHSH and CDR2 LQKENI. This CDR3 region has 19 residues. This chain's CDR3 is CASSPQDIFGLADYNEQFF. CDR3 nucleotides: TGTGCCAGCTCACCCCAGGACATCTTTGGACTAGCGGATTACAATGAGCAGTTCTTC.

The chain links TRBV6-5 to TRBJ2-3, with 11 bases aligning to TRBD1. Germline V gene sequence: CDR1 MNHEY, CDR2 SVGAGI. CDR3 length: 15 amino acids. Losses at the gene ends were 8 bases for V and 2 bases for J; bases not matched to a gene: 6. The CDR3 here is CASSFGQGATDTQYF. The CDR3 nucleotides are TGTGCCAGCTCTTTCGGACAGGGGGCCACAGATACGCAGTATTTT.

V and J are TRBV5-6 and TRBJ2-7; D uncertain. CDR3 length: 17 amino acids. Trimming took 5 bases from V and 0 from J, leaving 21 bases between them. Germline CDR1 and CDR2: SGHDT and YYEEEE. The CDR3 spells CASSPFARGLSSYEQYF. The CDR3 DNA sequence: TGTGCCAGCAGTCCCTTTGCTAGAGGATTGAGCTCCTACGAGCAGTACTTC. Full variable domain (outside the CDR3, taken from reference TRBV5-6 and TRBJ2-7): DAGVTQSPTHLIKTRGQQVTLRCSPKSGHDTVSWYQQALGQGPQFIFQYYEEEERQRGNFPDRFSGHQFPNYSSELNVNALLLGDSALYLCASSPFARGLSSYEQYFGPGTRLTVT.

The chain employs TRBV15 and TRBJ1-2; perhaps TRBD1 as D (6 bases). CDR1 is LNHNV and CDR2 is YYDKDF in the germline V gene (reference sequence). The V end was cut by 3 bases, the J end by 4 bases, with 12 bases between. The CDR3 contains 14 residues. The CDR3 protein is CATSSTGILYGYTF. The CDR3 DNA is TGTGCCACCAGCAGCACAGGGATTCTCTATGGCTACACCTTC.

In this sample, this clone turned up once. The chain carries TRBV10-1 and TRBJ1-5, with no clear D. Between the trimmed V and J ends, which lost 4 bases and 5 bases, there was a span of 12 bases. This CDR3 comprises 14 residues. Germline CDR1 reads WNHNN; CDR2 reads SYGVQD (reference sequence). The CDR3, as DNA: TGCGCCAGCAGTGGTTCCCGGGAAGATCAGCCCCAGCATTTT. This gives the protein CASSGSREDQPQHF.

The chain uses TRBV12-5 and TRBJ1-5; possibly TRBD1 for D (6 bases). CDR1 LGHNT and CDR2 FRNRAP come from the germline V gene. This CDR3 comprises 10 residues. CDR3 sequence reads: CARGPGPQHF. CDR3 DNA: TGTGCCAGGGGTCCTGGGCCCCAGCATTTT.

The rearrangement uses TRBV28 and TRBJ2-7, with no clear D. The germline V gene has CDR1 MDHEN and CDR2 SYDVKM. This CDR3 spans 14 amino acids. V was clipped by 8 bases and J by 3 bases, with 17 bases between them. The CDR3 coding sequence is TGTGCCAGCCTCAAGTCGAGCAGCTTCTACGAGCAGTACTTC. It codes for CASLKSSSFYEQYF.

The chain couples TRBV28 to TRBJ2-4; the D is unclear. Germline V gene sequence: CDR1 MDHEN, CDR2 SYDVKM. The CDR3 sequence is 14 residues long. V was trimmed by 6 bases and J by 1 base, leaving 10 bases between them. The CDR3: CASSRLGAKNIQYF. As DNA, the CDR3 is TGTGCCAGCAGCCGTCTGGGGGCCAAAAACATTCAGTACTTC.

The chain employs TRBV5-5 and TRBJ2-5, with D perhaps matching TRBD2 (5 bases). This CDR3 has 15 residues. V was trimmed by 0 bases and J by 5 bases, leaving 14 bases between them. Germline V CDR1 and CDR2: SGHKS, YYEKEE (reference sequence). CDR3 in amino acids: CASSLEPGSEETQYF. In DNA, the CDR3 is TGTGCCAGCAGCTTGGAGCCGGGGTCTGAGGAGACCCAGTACTTC.

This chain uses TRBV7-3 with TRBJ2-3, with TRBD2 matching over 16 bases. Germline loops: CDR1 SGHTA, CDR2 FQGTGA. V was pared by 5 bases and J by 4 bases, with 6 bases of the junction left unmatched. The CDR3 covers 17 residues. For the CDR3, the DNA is TGTGCCAGCAGCCCGGGGACTAGCGGGAGGGGCGCAGATACGCAGTATTTT. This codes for CASSPGTSGRGADTQYF.

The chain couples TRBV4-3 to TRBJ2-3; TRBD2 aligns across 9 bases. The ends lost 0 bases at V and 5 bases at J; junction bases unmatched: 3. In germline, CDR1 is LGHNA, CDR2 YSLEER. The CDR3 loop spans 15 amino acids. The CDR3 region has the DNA TGCGCCAGCAGCCAAGAGCGGGGGGGCTTAGATACGCAGTATTTT. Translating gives CASSQERGGLDTQYF.